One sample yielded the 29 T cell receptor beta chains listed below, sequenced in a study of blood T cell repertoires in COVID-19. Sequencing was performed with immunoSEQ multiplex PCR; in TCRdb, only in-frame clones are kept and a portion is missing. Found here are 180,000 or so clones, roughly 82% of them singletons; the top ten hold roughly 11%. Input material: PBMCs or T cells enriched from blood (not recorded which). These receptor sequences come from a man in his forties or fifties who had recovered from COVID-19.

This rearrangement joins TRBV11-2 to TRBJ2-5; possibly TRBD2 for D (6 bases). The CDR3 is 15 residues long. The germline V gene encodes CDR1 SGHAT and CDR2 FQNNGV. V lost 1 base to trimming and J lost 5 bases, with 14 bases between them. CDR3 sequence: CASSLVTGVSETQYF. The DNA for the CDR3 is TGTGCCAGCAGCTTAGTTACGGGAGTAAGTGAGACCCAGTACTTC.

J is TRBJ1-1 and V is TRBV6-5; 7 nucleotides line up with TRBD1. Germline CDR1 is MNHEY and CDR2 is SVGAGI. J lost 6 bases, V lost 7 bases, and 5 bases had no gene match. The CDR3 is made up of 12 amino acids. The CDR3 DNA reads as TGTGCCAGCATAACACAGGGGTCTGAAGCTTTCTTT. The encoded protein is CASITQGSEAFF.

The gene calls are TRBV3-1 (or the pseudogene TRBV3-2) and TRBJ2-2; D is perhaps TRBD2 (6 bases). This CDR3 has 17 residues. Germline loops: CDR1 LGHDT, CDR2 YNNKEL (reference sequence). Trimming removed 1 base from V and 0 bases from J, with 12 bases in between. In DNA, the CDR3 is TGTGCCAGCAGCCAAGCTCGCGGGGCGACGAACACCGGGGAGCTGTTTTTT. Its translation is CASSQARGATNTGELFF.

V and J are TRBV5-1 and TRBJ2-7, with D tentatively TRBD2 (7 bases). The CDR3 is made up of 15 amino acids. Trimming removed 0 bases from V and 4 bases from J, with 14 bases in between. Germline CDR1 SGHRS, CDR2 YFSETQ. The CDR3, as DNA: TGCGCCAGCAGCTTGGTTGGGGGGGGCGCGTACGAGCAGTACTTC. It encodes CASSLVGGGAYEQYF.

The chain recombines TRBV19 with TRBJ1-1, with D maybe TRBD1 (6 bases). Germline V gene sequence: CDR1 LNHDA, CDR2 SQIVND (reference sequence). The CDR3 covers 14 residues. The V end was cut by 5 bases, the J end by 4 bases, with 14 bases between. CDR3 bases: TGTGCCAGTAGTCCATTTCGAGGGGGCACTGAAGCTTTCTTT. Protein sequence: CASSPFRGGTEAFF.

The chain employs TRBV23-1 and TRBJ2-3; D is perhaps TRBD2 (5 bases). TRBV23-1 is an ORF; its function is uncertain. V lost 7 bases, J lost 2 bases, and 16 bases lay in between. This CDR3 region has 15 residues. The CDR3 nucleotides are TGCGCCAGCACCCCGAGGTCCGGGAACACAGATACGCAGTATTTT. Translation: CASTPRSGNTDTQYF.

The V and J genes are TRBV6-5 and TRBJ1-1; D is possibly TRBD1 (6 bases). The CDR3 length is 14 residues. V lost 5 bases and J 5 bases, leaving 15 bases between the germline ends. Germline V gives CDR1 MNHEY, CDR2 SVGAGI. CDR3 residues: CASSPPRQVTEAFF. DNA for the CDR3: TGTGCCAGCAGTCCCCCGCGACAGGTGACTGAAGCTTTCTTT.

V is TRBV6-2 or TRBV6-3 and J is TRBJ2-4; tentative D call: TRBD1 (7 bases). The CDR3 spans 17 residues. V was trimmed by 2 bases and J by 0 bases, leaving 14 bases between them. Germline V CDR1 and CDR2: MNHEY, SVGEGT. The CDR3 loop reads CASSYIRQGLAKNIQYF. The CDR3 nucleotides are TGTGCCAGCAGTTACATTAGACAGGGACTAGCCAAAAACATTCAGTACTTC.

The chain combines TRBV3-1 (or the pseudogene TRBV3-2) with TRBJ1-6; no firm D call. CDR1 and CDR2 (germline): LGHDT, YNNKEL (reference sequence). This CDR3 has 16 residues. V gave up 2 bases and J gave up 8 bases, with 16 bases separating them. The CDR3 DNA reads TGTGCCAGCAGCCAATTGAATGAGGGCGCGGATTCACCCCTCCACTTT. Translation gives CASSQLNEGADSPLHF.

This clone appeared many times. CDR3 in DNA: TGTGCCAGCAGCCTATCCGAGGGGGCCGGACAGCCCCAGCATTTT. The encoded protein is CASSLSEGAGQPQHF. The gene calls are TRBV9 and TRBJ1-5, with 7 nucleotides matching TRBD1. CDR1 is SGDLS and CDR2 is YYNGEE in the germline V gene. The ends lost 4 bases at V and 7 bases at J; junction bases unmatched: 11. CDR3 size: 15 residues.

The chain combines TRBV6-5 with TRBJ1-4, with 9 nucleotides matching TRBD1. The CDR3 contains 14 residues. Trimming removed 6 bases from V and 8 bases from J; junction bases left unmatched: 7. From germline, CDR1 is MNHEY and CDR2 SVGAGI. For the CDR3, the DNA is TGTGCCAGCAGACTCGGACAGGGGAACGAAAAACTGTTTTTT. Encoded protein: CASRLGQGNEKLFF.

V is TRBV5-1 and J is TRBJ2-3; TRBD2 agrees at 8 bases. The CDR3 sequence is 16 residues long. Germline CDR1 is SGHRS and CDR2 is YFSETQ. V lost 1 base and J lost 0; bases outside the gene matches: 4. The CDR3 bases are TGCGCCAGCAGCTTGTTCCGGGAGGGAAGCACAGATACGCAGTATTTT. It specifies CASSLFREGSTDTQYF.

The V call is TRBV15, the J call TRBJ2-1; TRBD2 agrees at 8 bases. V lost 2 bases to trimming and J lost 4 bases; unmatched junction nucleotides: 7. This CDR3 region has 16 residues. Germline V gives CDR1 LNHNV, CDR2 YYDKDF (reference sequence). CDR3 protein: CATSRSGRGDYNEQFF. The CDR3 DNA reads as TGTGCCACCAGCAGAAGTGGGCGGGGGGATTACAATGAGCAGTTCTTC.

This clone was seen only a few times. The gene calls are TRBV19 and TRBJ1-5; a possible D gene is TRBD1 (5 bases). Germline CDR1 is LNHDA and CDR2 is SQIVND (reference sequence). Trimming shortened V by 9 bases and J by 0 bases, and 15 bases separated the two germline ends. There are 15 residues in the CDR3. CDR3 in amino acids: CASDHTGVSNQPQHF. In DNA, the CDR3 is TGTGCCAGCGACCACACAGGCGTTAGCAATCAGCCCCAGCATTTT.

CDR3 residues: CASSPRQGGQPQHF. The CDR3 DNA sequence: TGTGCCAGCAGTCCCCGGCAGGGGGGTCAGCCCCAGCATTTT. The genes are TRBV6-5 and TRBJ1-5; 7 positions match TRBD1. Germline CDR1 is MNHEY and CDR2 is SVGAGI. This CDR3 comprises 14 residues. Trimming at V came to 5 bases and at J to 6 bases, leaving 7 bases not matched to a gene.

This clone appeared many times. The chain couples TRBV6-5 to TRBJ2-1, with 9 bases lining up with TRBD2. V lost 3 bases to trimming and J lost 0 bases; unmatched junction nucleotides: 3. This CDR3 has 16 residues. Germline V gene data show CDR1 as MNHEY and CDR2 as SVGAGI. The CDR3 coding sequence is TGTGCCAGCAGTTATAGCGGGGGCAGCTCCTACAATGAGCAGTTCTTC. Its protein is CASSYSGGSSYNEQFF.

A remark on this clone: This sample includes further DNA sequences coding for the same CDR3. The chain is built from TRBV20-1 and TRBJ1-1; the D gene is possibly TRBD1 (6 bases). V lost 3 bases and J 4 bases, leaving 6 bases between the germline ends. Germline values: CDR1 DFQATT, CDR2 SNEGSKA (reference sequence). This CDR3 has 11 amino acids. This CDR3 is CSASRGTEAFF. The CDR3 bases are TGCAGTGCTAGCAGGGGCACTGAAGCTTTCTTT.

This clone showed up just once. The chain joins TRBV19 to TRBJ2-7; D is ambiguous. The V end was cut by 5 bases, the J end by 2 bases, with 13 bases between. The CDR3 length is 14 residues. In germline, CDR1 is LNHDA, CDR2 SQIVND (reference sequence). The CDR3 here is CASSPSWQTYEQYF. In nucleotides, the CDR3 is TGTGCCAGTAGTCCCTCATGGCAGACCTACGAGCAGTACTTC.

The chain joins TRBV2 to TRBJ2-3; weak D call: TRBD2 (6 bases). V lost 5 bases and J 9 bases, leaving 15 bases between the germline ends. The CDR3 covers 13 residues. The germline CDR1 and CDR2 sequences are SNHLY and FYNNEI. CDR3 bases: TGTGCCAGCAGTACCACAGCCGGGGGAACGCAGTATTTT. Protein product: CASSTTAGGTQYF.

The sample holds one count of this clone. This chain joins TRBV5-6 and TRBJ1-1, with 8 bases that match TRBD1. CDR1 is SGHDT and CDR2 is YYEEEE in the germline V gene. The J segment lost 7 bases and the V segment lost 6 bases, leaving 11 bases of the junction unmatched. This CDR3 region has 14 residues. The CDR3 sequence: CASILTGDSDEAFF. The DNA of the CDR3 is TGTGCCAGCATCCTGACAGGGGATAGCGATGAAGCTTTCTTT.

This chain's CDR3 is CASSVTQGLGSPLHF. The CDR3 DNA follows: TGTGCCAGCAGCGTAACACAGGGGCTTGGATCACCCCTCCACTTT. This chain uses TRBV9 with TRBJ1-6; the match to TRBD1 covers 7 bases. The CDR3 contains 15 residues. The junction had 8 bases not matched to a gene; V was cut back by 1 base and J by 10 bases. Per the germline V gene, CDR1 is SGDLS and CDR2 is YYNGEE.

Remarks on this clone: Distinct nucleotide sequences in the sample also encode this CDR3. CDR3 sequence reads: CASSLATSGGQETQYF. The CDR3 region has the DNA TGTGCCAGCAGCTTAGCGACTAGCGGGGGCCAAGAGACCCAGTACTTC. The chain couples TRBV7-2 to TRBJ2-5; 12 nucleotides match TRBD2. Trimming removed 0 bases from V and 1 base from J; junction bases left unmatched: 0. The CDR3 loop spans 16 amino acids. CDR1 is SGHTA, CDR2 FQGNSA, per germline.

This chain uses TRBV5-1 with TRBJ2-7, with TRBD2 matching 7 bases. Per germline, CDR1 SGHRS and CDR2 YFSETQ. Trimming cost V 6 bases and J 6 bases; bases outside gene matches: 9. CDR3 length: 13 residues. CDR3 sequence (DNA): TGCGCCAGCAACGCCGGGACTACCTTCGAGCAGTACTTC. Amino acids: CASNAGTTFEQYF.

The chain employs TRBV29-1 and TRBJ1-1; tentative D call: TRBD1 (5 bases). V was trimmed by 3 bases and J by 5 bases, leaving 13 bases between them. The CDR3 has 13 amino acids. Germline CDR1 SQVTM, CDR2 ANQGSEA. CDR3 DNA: TGCAGCGTTGATAGGGTCGGGGGAACTGAAGCTTTCTTT. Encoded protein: CSVDRVGGTEAFF.

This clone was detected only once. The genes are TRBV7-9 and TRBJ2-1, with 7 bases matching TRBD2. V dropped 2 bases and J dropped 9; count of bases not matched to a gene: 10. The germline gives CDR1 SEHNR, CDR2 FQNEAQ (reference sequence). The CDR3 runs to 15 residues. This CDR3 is CASSLPEGEGSEQFF. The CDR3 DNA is TGTGCCAGCAGCTTACCCGAAGGGGAGGGAAGTGAGCAGTTCTTC.

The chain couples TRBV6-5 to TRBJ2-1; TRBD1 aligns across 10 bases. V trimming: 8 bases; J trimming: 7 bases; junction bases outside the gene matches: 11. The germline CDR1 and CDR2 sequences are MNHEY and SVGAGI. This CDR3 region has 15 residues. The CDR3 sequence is CASGPGTGVQNEQFF. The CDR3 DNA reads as TGTGCCAGCGGGCCCGGGACAGGGGTCCAAAATGAGCAGTTCTTC.

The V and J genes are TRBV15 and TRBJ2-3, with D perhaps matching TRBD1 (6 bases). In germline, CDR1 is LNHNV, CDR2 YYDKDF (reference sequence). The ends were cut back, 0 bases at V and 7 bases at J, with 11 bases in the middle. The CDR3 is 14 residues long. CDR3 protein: CATSRDTGTNTQYF. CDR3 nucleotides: TGTGCCACCAGCAGAGATACCGGGACAAATACGCAGTATTTT.

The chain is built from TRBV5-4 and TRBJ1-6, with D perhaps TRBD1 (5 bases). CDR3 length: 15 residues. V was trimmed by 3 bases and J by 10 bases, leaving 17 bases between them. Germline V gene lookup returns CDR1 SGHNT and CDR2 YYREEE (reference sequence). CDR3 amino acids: CASSSWGREISPLHF. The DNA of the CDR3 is TGTGCCAGCAGCTCTTGGGGACGGGAGATCTCACCCCTCCACTTT.

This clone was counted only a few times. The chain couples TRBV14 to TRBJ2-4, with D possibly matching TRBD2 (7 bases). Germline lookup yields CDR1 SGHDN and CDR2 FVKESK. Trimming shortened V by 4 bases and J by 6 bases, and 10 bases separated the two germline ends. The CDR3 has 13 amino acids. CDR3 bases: TGTGCCAGCAGCCCGGGGGGCCCAAACATTCAGTACTTC. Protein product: CASSPGGPNIQYF.